This passage covers 10 T cell receptor beta chains from one sample sequenced in a study of T cell clusters in autoimmune cytopenias. TRB amplification used 250 ng of peripheral blood genomic DNA. TRB was amplified by touch-down multiplex PCR, primer pools A and B combined. TCRdb re-called the multiplex PCR reads and catalogs CDR3 proteins one per entry, DNA excluded. Its table lists 4,900 or so distinct CDR3 sequences. The sample taken for sequencing was peripheral blood. The receptors were gathered from a human donor with an autoimmune cytopenia or autoimmune hepatitis (not recorded which).

This chain links TRBV11-1 with TRBJ1-2. CDR1 is SGHAT and CDR2 is FQDESV in the germline V gene (reference sequence). The length of the CDR3 is 16 residues. The CDR3 loop is CASSLGTSGNYDGYTF.

The chain links TRBV2 to TRBJ2-7; the D call of TRBD2 rests on TCRdb alone, since no DNA is present to check it. The CDR3 is 15 amino acids. Germline CDR1 is SNHLY and CDR2 is FYNNEI. The CDR3 is CASSDGLAGIYEQYF. Drawing the rest from reference TRBV2 and TRBJ2-7, the complete variable domain is EPEVTQTPSHQVTQMGQEVILRCVPISNHLYFYWYRQILGQKVEFLVSFYNNEISEKSEIFDDQFSVERPDGSNFTLKIRSTKLEDSAMYFCASSDGLAGIYEQYFGPGTRLTVT.

The chain couples TRBV5-4 to TRBJ1-2; the TCRdb call, TRBD1, lacks DNA for checking. CDR3 length equals 13 residues. The germline CDR1 and CDR2 sequences are SGHNT and YYREEE (reference sequence). This CDR3 reads CASSLQGGDGYTF.

This clonotype is identified as medium-sized from frequency. V gene TRBV21-1 combines with J gene TRBJ2-3; without DNA, the TCRdb call of TRBD1 cannot be checked. TRBV21-1 is recorded as a pseudogene. CDR3 length equals 17 residues. The chain's CDR3 is CASSKGGEGDPTDTQYF.

This clonotype counts as medium-sized by frequency. The rearrangement joins TRBV6-5 to TRBJ2-5; TCRdb's D call, TRBD1, is unchecked because there is no DNA. The germline gives CDR1 MNHEY, CDR2 SVGAGI. This CDR3 has 16 amino acids. The CDR3 loop reads CASSYPRTGGGETQYF.

By frequency, this clonotype is medium-sized (0.01 to 0.1%). The chain employs TRBV6-5 and TRBJ1-3; the TRBD1 assignment by TCRdb is unverifiable without DNA. The CDR3 spans 17 residues. CDR1 and CDR2 from the germline V gene are MNHEY and SVGAGI. The CDR3 reads CASSSTGAPEPGKTIYF.

By frequency, this clonotype is medium-sized. The rearrangement joins TRBV5-1 to TRBJ2-7; TCRdb names TRBD2, which stays unverified in the absence of DNA. The CDR3 extends over 14 amino acids. Germline values: CDR1 SGHRS, CDR2 YFSETQ. CDR3 residues: CASSFPGLASEQYF.

The chain employs TRBV5-1 and TRBJ2-1; the D gene TCRdb calls, TRBD1, cannot be checked with no DNA. The CDR3 is 15 amino acids. CDR1 and CDR2 from the germline V gene are SGHRS and YFSETQ. CDR3 sequence: CASSRTGRTYNEQFF.

This clonotype is medium-sized by frequency. The chain combines TRBV7-6 with TRBJ2-7; TCRdb names TRBD1, which stays unverified in the absence of DNA. CDR1 is SGHVS and CDR2 is FNYEAQ in the germline V gene. This CDR3 is built from 16 residues. The CDR3 loop reads CASSPGRGTGLYEQYF.

The rearrangement joins TRBV28 to TRBJ2-7; TCRdb designates TRBD2, a call that cannot be tested without DNA. In germline, CDR1 is MDHEN, CDR2 SYDVKM. The CDR3 sequence is 15 residues long. The CDR3 here is CASLVSGTARYEQYF.